In this sample, the clone carrying this T cell receptor beta chain turned up many times. Its antigen remains unidentified. This sample was taken from a study of molecular identifiers for immune sequencing clone quantification. For the study at large: Split five ways in replicates, RNA from approximately 20,000 or 100,000 naive CD8 cells had four portions sequenced. Study-wide results and caveats: Clones carrying above 20 RNA copies accounted for over 97% of effector molecules, under 1% in naive cells. Clone sizes that are highly expanded could be underestimated when identical TCR molecules share a barcode.

TCRdb reprocessed the PCR reads with MiXCR, giving one entry per CDR3 protein. The sample shows nearly 20,000 distinct CDR3 sequences, 20% to 25% of them seen only once. CDR3 length: 11 amino acids. Germline V gene data show CDR1 as MNHNY and CDR2 as SVGAGI (reference sequence). The V end was cut by 7 bases, the J end by 6 bases, with 8 bases between. The sequenced sample consisted of naive CD8+ T cells from blood, with Jurkat cell RNA spiked in. Regarding subset: FACS-sorted CD8+CD4-CCR7+CD45RA+ naive T cells. V and J are TRBV6-6 and TRBJ2-3; D gene unclear. The sequence was collected from a human donor in good health. Some libraries in this study had Jurkat cell RNA spiked in. Here the CDR3 DNA reads TGTGCCAGCACCGGATCCGATACGCAGTATTTT. Amino acids: CASTGSDTQYF.